These 8 T cell receptor beta chains were all obtained from the same sample, sequenced in a study of blood T cells in healthy people across ages. A J-beta primer mix and a sample-barcoded 5' primer were used in a second PCR of about 7 to 12 cycles. TCRdb called the 5' RACE reads again in MiXCR, with one record for every CDR3 protein. The sample comprises some 1.5 million distinct CDR3 sequences, approximately 42% of which are singletons, and about 4% rests with the top ten. The sequenced sample was blood. The receptors here all came from a woman under 30 in good health.

The chain combines TRBV4-3 with TRBJ2-2; D is undetermined. Germline V gives CDR1 LGHNA, CDR2 YSLEER. The V gene lost 0 bases and the J gene lost 5 bases, with 1 base spanning the gap. The CDR3 runs to 12 residues. CDR3 protein: CASSQDTGELFF. For the CDR3, the DNA is TGCGCCAGCAGCCAAGATACCGGGGAGCTGTTTTTT.

V and J are TRBV4-2 and TRBJ1-1, with 7 bases that match TRBD1. This CDR3 contains 16 residues. Germline V gives CDR1 LGHNA, CDR2 YNFKEQ. The V gene end was trimmed by 1 base and the J gene end by 4 bases; junction bases not matched to a gene: 9. In DNA form, the CDR3 reads TGTGCCAGCAGCCAAGTAGACAGGGACAGCATCACTGAAGCTTTCTTT. Translated, it gives CASSQVDRDSITEAFF.

The chain carries TRBV14 and TRBJ1-1, with 10 bases that match TRBD1. Germline V gene data show CDR1 as SGHDN and CDR2 as FVKESK. V shed 5 bases and J 4 bases; nucleotides not matched to a gene: 10. The CDR3 runs to 16 residues. CDR3 residues: CASSKPGQGWATEAFF. In nucleotides, the CDR3 is TGTGCCAGCAGCAAACCGGGACAGGGGTGGGCCACTGAAGCTTTCTTT.

This clonotype has only a few counts. The chain employs TRBV7-2 and TRBJ2-1; 9 bases are a match to TRBD2. CDR3 length: 13 residues. Unmatched junction bases numbered 5, after V lost 1 base and J lost 13 bases. In germline, CDR1 is SGHTA, CDR2 FQGNSA. CDR3 protein: CASSLGSSGSQFF. The DNA for the CDR3 is TGTGCCAGCAGCTTAGGTAGTAGCGGGAGTCAGTTCTTC.

The sample holds many counts of this clonotype. This chain joins TRBV12-3 or TRBV12-4 and TRBJ1-6; D might be TRBD1 (6 bases). Trimming stripped 6 bases from V and 3 bases from J, with 12 bases between. The CDR3 runs to 15 residues. The CDR3 DNA sequence: TGTGCCAGCAGAAGGGGGGATGTCTATAATTCACCCCTCCACTTT. Translating it yields CASRRGDVYNSPLHF.

The CDR3 DNA reads TGTGCCAGCAGTTTTGCGCCCACTGAAGCTTTCTTT. This encodes CASSFAPTEAFF. The chain carries TRBV12-3 or TRBV12-4 and TRBJ1-1; D is uncertain. Trimming shortened V by 3 bases and J by 4 bases, and 6 bases separated the two germline ends. This CDR3 region has 12 residues.

In this sample, this clonotype turned up a few times. V usage is TRBV6-2 or TRBV6-3 and J usage is TRBJ1-1; possible D gene TRBD1, 6 bases. CDR1 MNHEY and CDR2 SVGEGT come from the germline V gene. Trimming stripped 7 bases from V and 11 bases from J, with 17 bases between. There are 12 residues in the CDR3. The CDR3 reads CASKGDTQDAFF. The CDR3 DNA is TGTGCCAGCAAAGGGGACACCCAGGATGCTTTCTTT.

The J gene is TRBJ2-1, the V gene TRBV4-1; 13 nucleotides agree with TRBD2. The length of the CDR3 is 19 residues. V lost 3 bases, J lost 0 bases, and 8 bases stayed unmatched. Germline V gene sequence: CDR1 MGHRA, CDR2 YSYEKL. The CDR3 DNA sequence: TGCGCCAGCAGCCAGCCGGGACTAGCGGGGCAAAGCTCCTACAATGAGCAGTTCTTC. Protein product: CASSQPGLAGQSSYNEQFF.